This entry lists 32 T cell receptor beta chains sequenced from one sample in a study of human T cells and chemical hapten exposure. TCRdb called the RACE reads again in MiXCR, with one record for every CDR3 protein. The sample gives some 300,000 distinct CDR3 sequences, approximately 5% of which show up once; more than 8% is in the top ten. The time point denotes: pre-sensitization, week 0. Treatment specified: therapeutic diphenylcyclopropenone sensitization with weekly scalp DPC. Here the sequenced sample was whole blood, taken in connection with sensitization to the hapten diphenylcyclopropenone (DPC). These TCRs come from a woman aged 18 to 35 with alopecia areata. Some clones in this sample may be carry-over from other donors' samples.

In this sample, this clonotype turned up many times. The chain employs TRBV20-1 and TRBJ2-3; 12 positions match TRBD2. Germline V lookup: CDR1 DFQATT, CDR2 SNEGSKA (reference sequence). The CDR3 length is 15 residues. V dropped 4 bases and J dropped 4; count of bases not matched to a gene: 6. As DNA, the CDR3 is TGCAGTGCTAAACTACTAGCGGGGGGCCCAGATACGCAGTATTTT. Amino acids: CSAKLLAGGPDTQYF.

This clonotype was found many times. The chain carries TRBV20-1 and TRBJ1-5; 8 bases line up with TRBD1. CDR1 is DFQATT, CDR2 SNEGSKA, per germline (reference sequence). Germline trimming cut 3 bases from V and 4 bases from J; bases unmatched to any gene: 17. The CDR3 runs 18 residues. CDR3 DNA: TGCAGTGCTAGTCTTGGACAGGGTGGACGGGCAGGAAATCAGCCCCAGCATTTT. Translating gives CSASLGQGGRAGNQPQHF.

This clonotype was counted between two and nine times. The V gene is TRBV5-1, the J gene TRBJ2-3, with 9 positions matching TRBD2. From germline, CDR1 is SGHRS and CDR2 YFSETQ. The CDR3 is 16 amino acids. The V segment lost 0 bases and the J segment 4 bases; nucleotides outside the gene matches: 6. CDR3 bases: TGCGCCAGCAGCTTGGATTCTTCTAGCGGGGCAGATACGCAGTATTTT. Translated: CASSLDSSSGADTQYF.

This chain links TRBV7-2 with TRBJ2-1, with D tentatively TRBD1 (6 bases). V dropped 4 bases and J dropped 8 bases, with 9 bases sitting between them. CDR1 is SGHTA, CDR2 FQGNSA, per germline. The CDR3 sequence is 12 residues long. The CDR3 nucleotides read TGTGCCAGCAGCTCACAGGGTTATGAGCAGTTCTTC. This translates into CASSSQGYEQFF.

The J gene is TRBJ1-3, the V gene TRBV7-2, with D unresolved. Germline assignment: CDR1 SGHTA and CDR2 FQGNSA. Trimming removed 5 bases at V and 0 bases at J, with 5 bases between. The CDR3 is 13 amino acids. The CDR3 sequence is CASSTNSGNTIYF. In DNA, the CDR3 is TGTGCCAGCAGCACCAACTCTGGAAACACCATATATTTT.

The chain employs TRBV5-1 and TRBJ2-2; D unresolved. Germline CDR1 and CDR2: SGHRS and YFSETQ. This CDR3 contains 14 residues. Trimming cost V 1 base and J 0 bases, with 4 bases left between them. The CDR3 region has the DNA TGCGCCAGCAGCTTGAGCGCGAACACCGGGGAGCTGTTTTTT. Translation gives CASSLSANTGELFF.

The rearrangement links TRBV6-4 to TRBJ2-3; TRBD2 agrees at 7 bases. The V and J ends lost 3 bases and 1 base, in that order; junction bases with no gene match: 4. The CDR3 runs 15 residues. From germline, CDR1 is MRHNA and CDR2 SNTAGT. This chain's CDR3 is CASSETGGGTDTQYF. Here the CDR3 DNA reads TGTGCCAGCAGTGAAACGGGGGGTGGCACAGATACGCAGTATTTT.

The sample holds many counts of this clonotype. The CDR3 region is CASRAGTATDTQYF. CDR3 nucleotides: TGTGCCAGCAGAGCCGGGACAGCTACAGATACGCAGTATTTT. The rearrangement joins TRBV9 to TRBJ2-3, with 7 bases that match TRBD1. The CDR3 spans 14 residues. Germline V gene sequence: CDR1 SGDLS, CDR2 YYNGEE. V lost 5 bases and J lost 3; bases outside the gene matches: 6.

This clonotype was seen many times. The rearrangement joins TRBV5-1 to TRBJ2-3, with D possibly matching TRBD2 (5 bases). The CDR3 length is 14 residues. The ends were cut back, 5 bases at V and 1 base at J, with 11 bases in the middle. The germline CDR1 and CDR2 sequences are SGHRS and YFSETQ. The CDR3 loop reads CASRNLAGTDTQYF. As DNA, the CDR3 is TGCGCCAGCAGAAATCTAGCTGGCACAGATACGCAGTATTTT.

This clonotype occurred many times. This sequence joins TRBV6-2 or TRBV6-3 and TRBJ1-1, with no clear D. Germline V gene lookup returns CDR1 MNHEY and CDR2 SVGEGT. V was shortened by 6 bases and J by 1 base, with 12 bases between the two germline ends. The CDR3 runs 14 residues. The CDR3 loop is CASSHSQRNTEAFF. For the CDR3, the DNA is TGTGCCAGCAGCCACTCCCAGAGGAACACTGAAGCTTTCTTT.

This clonotype was picked up a small number of times. The chain is built from TRBV20-1 and TRBJ2-3; D not resolved. The CDR3 runs 15 residues. Between the trimmed V and J ends, which lost 0 bases and 2 bases, there was a span of 12 bases. Germline V gene lookup returns CDR1 DFQATT and CDR2 SNEGSKA (reference sequence). The DNA for the CDR3 is TGCAGTGCTAGAGAGTTCGGGCAATTCACAGATACGCAGTATTTT. Protein sequence: CSAREFGQFTDTQYF.

This clonotype was detected ten times or more. The chain couples TRBV20-1 to TRBJ2-7, with D unclear. V shed 5 bases and J shed 2 bases, with 10 bases lying between them. The CDR3 length is 12 residues. Germline V gene lookup returns CDR1 DFQATT and CDR2 SNEGSKA (reference sequence). CDR3 region: CSARDGTYEQYF. The CDR3 bases are TGCAGTGCTCGCGACGGCACCTACGAGCAGTACTTC.

This clonotype was detected ten times or more. The chain joins TRBV7-3 to TRBJ2-1; no clear D. V lost 0 bases to trimming and J lost 4 bases, with 4 bases between them. The CDR3 runs to 13 residues. The V gene's germline CDR1 is SGHTA and CDR2 FQGTGA. DNA of the CDR3: TGTGCCAGCAGCTTAACGGGGTACAATGAGCAGTTCTTC. Residues: CASSLTGYNEQFF.

This rearrangement joins TRBV7-6 to TRBJ1-4; no clear D. The V end lost 5 bases, the J end lost 11 bases, and 15 bases lay between the germline ends. CDR1 SGHVS and CDR2 FNYEAQ come from the germline V gene. The CDR3 contains 13 residues. CDR3 loop: CASSGEFGEKLFF. CDR3 nucleotide sequence: TGTGCCAGCAGCGGAGAGTTCGGGGAGAAACTGTTTTTT.

This chain uses TRBV6-1 with TRBJ1-1; D gene uncertain. The CDR3 loop spans 17 amino acids. V was shortened by 6 bases and J by 0 bases, with 20 bases between the two germline ends. Germline loops: CDR1 MNHNS, CDR2 SASEGT. The CDR3 loop reads CASSASLTLGMNTEAFF. CDR3 nucleotide sequence: TGTGCCAGCAGCGCTTCACTGACCCTGGGGATGAACACTGAAGCTTTCTTT.

The gene calls are TRBV10-3 and TRBJ1-1; D gene uncertain. Germline CDR1 and CDR2: ENHRY and SYGVKD. Trimming pared 3 bases from V and 1 base from J, leaving 12 bases between. This CDR3 has 15 amino acids. DNA of the CDR3: TGTGCCATCAGTGACCCCATGAGGACGAACACTGAAGCTTTCTTT. Its protein product is CAISDPMRTNTEAFF.

This clonotype was observed a handful of times. J is TRBJ2-3 and V is TRBV10-3, with 9 bases aligning to TRBD2. Germline-derived CDR1 and CDR2 are ENHRY and SYGVKD. This CDR3 has 15 amino acids. With 4 bases clipped from V and 7 bases from J, the junction kept 9 bases outside the gene matches. The CDR3 DNA sequence: TGTGCCATCAGTGCGAGCGGGGGGCTTATATATACGCAGTATTTT. Amino acid sequence: CAISASGGLIYTQYF.

V usage is TRBV12-3 or TRBV12-4 and J usage is TRBJ1-4; 8 bases align to TRBD1. The CDR3 sequence is 15 residues long. Trimming cost V 1 base and J 6 bases; bases outside gene matches: 4. The CDR3 nucleotides read TGTGCCAGCAGTTTAGGCAGGGGGCGGGATGAAAAACTGTTTTTT. Translating gives CASSLGRGRDEKLFF.

V gene TRBV27 combines with J gene TRBJ2-1; no firm D call. Germline lookup yields CDR1 MNHEY and CDR2 SMNVEV (reference sequence). This CDR3 is 14 amino acids long. V was cut by 6 bases and J by 3 bases, with 12 bases left in between. The CDR3 DNA reads as TGTGCCAGCAGCGCCGGAGCCTTCTACAATGAGCAGTTCTTC. This codes for CASSAGAFYNEQFF.

On this clonotype itself: The junction differs from germline at one of its ends, possibly a read error. The genes are TRBV7-9 and TRBJ1-1; no definite D call. The CDR3 runs to 12 residues. From germline, CDR1 is SEHNR and CDR2 FQNEAQ (reference sequence). The CDR3 coding sequence is TGTGTCAGCAGCCCGAGAGAAACTGAAGCTTTCTTT. Its translation: CVSSPRETEAFF.

V is TRBV20-1 and J is TRBJ2-3, with 7 positions matching TRBD1. Trimming at V came to 7 bases and at J to 4 bases, leaving 11 bases not matched to a gene. Germline V lookup: CDR1 DFQATT, CDR2 SNEGSKA (reference sequence). The CDR3 consists of 14 residues. In DNA, the CDR3 is TGCAGTGTCAAAAGAGGGGGCGAGGCAGATACGCAGTATTTT. Encoded protein: CSVKRGGEADTQYF.

This clonotype was detected a few times. The chain couples TRBV20-1 to TRBJ1-4; the D is unclear. Germline loops: CDR1 DFQATT, CDR2 SNEGSKA (reference sequence). CDR3 size: 13 residues. Deletions cut 1 base from V and 7 bases from J, with 10 bases between. CDR3 in amino acids: CSARVIRSEKLFF. The CDR3 DNA reads as TGCAGTGCTAGAGTTATCAGATCTGAAAAACTGTTTTTT.

This clonotype has just a few counts. The chain carries TRBV6-5 and TRBJ2-7, with TRBD2 identical over 11 bases. The CDR3 contains 16 residues. Germline CDR1 reads MNHEY; CDR2 reads SVGAGI. V gave up 5 bases and J gave up 3 bases; unmatched junction bases: 9. The CDR3 DNA reads as TGTGCCAGCAGTCGGTATAGCGGGGGGGCGCGCTACGAGCAGTACTTC. Translating it yields CASSRYSGGARYEQYF.

This clonotype was recorded many times. V gene TRBV28 combines with J gene TRBJ1-4, with D possibly TRBD1 on 6 matching bases. This CDR3 is built from 15 residues. Trimming stripped 6 bases from V and 8 bases from J, with 19 bases between. Germline CDR1 and CDR2: MDHEN and SYDVKM. The CDR3 region has the DNA TGTGCCAGCAGAACCCCACAGGGACTTGGCGAAAAACTGTTTTTT. Amino acids: CASRTPQGLGEKLFF.

The CDR3 DNA sequence: TGCAGTGCTGATCCGGGACAGGACCACGATACGCAGTATTTT. It codes for CSADPGQDHDTQYF. The V gene is TRBV20-1, the J gene TRBJ2-3, with 8 nucleotides matching TRBD1. This CDR3 region has 14 residues. The J segment lost 6 bases and the V segment lost 5 bases, leaving 10 bases of the junction unmatched. Germline assignment: CDR1 DFQATT and CDR2 SNEGSKA (reference sequence).

Only a few counts were recorded for this clonotype. J is TRBJ1-1 and V is TRBV7-2; 9 bases are a match to TRBD1. The germline V gene has CDR1 SGHTA and CDR2 FQGNSA. The CDR3 extends over 13 amino acids. Trimming at V came to 5 bases and at J to 6 bases, leaving 4 bases not matched to a gene. CDR3 in amino acids: CASSQGQGPEAFF. The CDR3 DNA reads as TGTGCCAGCAGCCAGGGACAGGGCCCTGAAGCTTTCTTT.

This clonotype turned up a few times. This sequence joins TRBV10-3 and TRBJ2-3; D may be TRBD1 or TRBD2 (6 bases each). The germline V gene has CDR1 ENHRY and CDR2 SYGVKD. V gave up 8 bases and J gave up 5 bases, with 14 bases separating them. The CDR3 consists of 13 residues. The CDR3 region is CAIESGGEDTQYF. The CDR3 bases are TGTGCCATCGAATCCGGGGGCGAAGATACGCAGTATTTT.

This chain uses TRBV27 with TRBJ2-7; 9 positions match TRBD1. The CDR3 has 16 amino acids. The V gene end was trimmed by 1 base and the J gene end by 6 bases; junction bases not matched to a gene: 10. CDR1 is MNHEY and CDR2 is SMNVEV in the germline V gene (reference sequence). The CDR3 here is CASSLLTTGGSGEQYF. In DNA form, the CDR3 reads TGTGCCAGCAGTTTATTGACGACAGGGGGTAGTGGCGAGCAGTACTTC.

The chain uses TRBV4-3 and TRBJ2-4; D is unresolved. CDR3 length: 14 amino acids. The V gene's germline CDR1 is LGHNA and CDR2 YSLEER. Between the trimmed V and J ends, which lost 0 bases and 2 bases, there was a span of 5 bases. This chain's CDR3 is CASSQDRPKNIQYF. The CDR3 nucleotides are TGCGCCAGCAGCCAAGATCGCCCCAAAAACATTCAGTACTTC.

The gene calls are TRBV5-1 and TRBJ1-1, with D tentatively TRBD1 (5 bases). Per germline, CDR1 SGHRS and CDR2 YFSETQ. The CDR3 has 13 amino acids. V lost 3 bases to trimming and J lost 9 bases, with 15 bases between them. The CDR3 is CASSSGTGIQAFF. The CDR3 bases are TGCGCCAGCAGCTCCGGGACGGGGATTCAAGCTTTCTTT. The full variable domain, its missing parts supplied by reference TRBV5-1 and TRBJ1-1, is KAGVTQTPRYLIKTRGQQVTLSCSPISGHRSVSWYQQTPGQGLQFLFEYFSETQRNKGNFPGRFSGRQFSNSRSEMNVSTLELGDSALYLCASSSGTGIQAFFGQGTRLTVV.

CDR3 protein: CASSLVGGQENTEAFF. CDR3 nucleotide sequence: TGCGCCAGCAGCTTGGTGGGGGGACAGGAGAACACTGAAGCTTTCTTT. V and J are TRBV5-1 and TRBJ1-1; 8 nucleotides agree with TRBD1. The CDR3 has 16 amino acids. After removal of 0 bases from V and 1 base from J, the junction contained 5 bases not matched to a gene. CDR1 SGHRS and CDR2 YFSETQ come from the germline V gene.

This clonotype has a count of ten or more. This chain links TRBV12-3 or TRBV12-4 with TRBJ2-3, with D perhaps matching TRBD2 (5 bases). The CDR3 covers 12 residues. Trimming took off 7 bases at V and 2 bases at J, with 7 bases between the two ends. The CDR3, as DNA: TGTGCCAGCACCGACTACACAGATACGCAGTATTTT. It encodes CASTDYTDTQYF.